The present T cell receptor beta chain was sequenced within a study of Tregs in tolerant kidney transplant recipients. This table comes from immunoSEQ multiplex PCR, and its TCRdb copy is limited to in-frame clones, with some not included. The repertoire includes about 14,000 clones, roughly 75% of them detected once, and 1.5% to 2% sits in the top ten. CDR1 MNHEY and CDR2 SVGAGI come from the germline V gene. The CDR3 has 16 amino acids. With 0 bases clipped from V and 6 bases from J, the junction kept 3 bases outside the gene matches. Thawed PBMCs were FACS-sorted into unstimulated CD4+CD25+CD127- regulatory T cells, CD4+CD25- non-regulatory cells, CD4 and CD8 cells. Remarks on this clone: Its specificity is unknown.

Study-wide points: Tolerant patients' donor-specific Tregs expanded beyond overall Tregs, suggesting antigen-driven growth. No direct test of biological reproducibility was done here.

This TCR was sampled from a human donor who received a combined kidney and bone marrow transplant. The V call is TRBV6-5, the J call TRBJ2-3, with 13 bases that match TRBD2. The starting material was Tregs from blood, obtained before the transplant. The chain's CDR3 is CASSYSGLAGVDTQYF. As DNA, the CDR3 is TGTGCCAGCAGTTACTCCGGACTAGCGGGAGTTGATACGCAGTATTTT.